Below are 13 T cell receptor beta chains sequenced from a single sample in a study of T cells in Graves' hyperthyroidism and ophthalmopathy. Using RNA transcripts as the source, TCR beta CDR3 regions were amplified. HTBI primers were the set used in a first-round RT-PCR of the TCR CDR3. TCRdb passed the multiplex PCR reads through MiXCR, listing each CDR3 protein once. The table lists about 510,000 distinct CDR3 sequences, 14% of them singletons. Source material: blood. The receptors were gathered from a woman in her thirties or forties with Graves' hyperthyroidism.

This clonotype has only a few counts. The chain employs TRBV6-1 and TRBJ1-5, with TRBD1 matching over 8 bases. There are 18 residues in the CDR3. Germline assignment: CDR1 MNHNS and CDR2 SASEGT. V trimming: 4 bases; J trimming: 1 base; junction bases outside the gene matches: 12. The CDR3 sequence is CASSAPQGARKSNQPQHF. CDR3 nucleotide sequence: TGTGCCAGCAGTGCCCCGCAGGGGGCGCGAAAGAGCAATCAGCCCCAGCATTTT.

A note on this clonotype: This clone may be a read error of a much larger clone one base away. The chain joins TRBV27 to TRBJ2-5; the D gene is possibly TRBD2 (5 bases). Germline V gives CDR1 MNHEY, CDR2 SMNVEV (reference sequence). This CDR3 is 14 amino acids long. The CDR3 DNA sequence: TGTGACAGCACCCGAGGGTGGGACCAAGAGACCCAGTACTTC. It translates to CDSTRGWDQETQYF.

CDR3 amino acids: CASSGNRDTGTSGSHWTQYF. For the CDR3, the DNA is TGTGCCAGCTCCGGGAACAGAGATACCGGGACTAGCGGGTCGCATTGGACCCAGTACTTC. The chain couples TRBV2 to TRBJ2-5; 12 bases are a match to TRBD2. The length of the CDR3 is 20 residues. Germline CDR1 reads SNHLY; CDR2 reads FYNNEI. V shed 8 bases, J shed 7 bases, and the junction held 26 bases outside the gene matches.

This clonotype was picked up many times. The rearrangement uses TRBV28 and TRBJ1-1; unclear D gene. Trimming removed 6 bases at V and 7 bases at J, with 6 bases between. The CDR3 is made up of 10 amino acids. Germline lookup yields CDR1 MDHEN and CDR2 SYDVKM. The CDR3 region is CASRRLEAFF. The CDR3 coding sequence is TGTGCCAGCAGGAGACTTGAAGCTTTCTTT. Full variable domain (outside the CDR3, taken from reference TRBV28 and TRBJ1-1): DVKVTQSSRYLVKRTGEKVFLECVQDMDHENMFWYRQDPGLGLRLIYFSYDVKMKEKGDIPEGYSVSREKKERFSLILESASTNQTSMYLCASRRLEAFFGQGTRLTVV.

This clonotype was detected a few times. J is TRBJ1-1 and V is TRBV5-6; no firm D call. With 2 bases removed from V and 5 bases from J, the gap between germline ends came to 13 bases. CDR1 and CDR2 (germline): SGHDT, YYEEEE. CDR3 size: 14 residues. The CDR3 DNA reads as TGTGCCAGCAGCTTCGCAGCATTGGGTACTGAAGCTTTCTTT. Amino acids: CASSFAALGTEAFF.

Worth noting for this clonotype: With a much larger clone just one base away, this may be a read error. The rearrangement uses TRBV18 and TRBJ2-1, with 13 nucleotides matching TRBD2. From germline, CDR1 is KGHSH and CDR2 LQKENI. The CDR3 totals 16 residues. The chain's CDR3 is CASSPPGTSGNNERFF. For the CDR3, the DNA is TGTGCCAGCTCACCGCCTGGGACTAGCGGGAATAATGAGCGGTTCTTC.

This clonotype was seen repeatedly, ten times or more. The genes are TRBV2 and TRBJ2-1, with TRBD2 matching over 7 bases. The J segment lost 3 bases and the V segment lost 1 base, leaving 3 bases of the junction unmatched. The germline gives CDR1 SNHLY, CDR2 FYNNEI. CDR3 length equals 15 residues. This chain's CDR3 is CASSEVREYYNEQFF. Written as DNA, the CDR3 is TGTGCCAGCAGTGAAGTGCGGGAGTACTACAATGAGCAGTTCTTC.

The chain links TRBV6-1 to TRBJ1-1; D is uncertain. This CDR3 comprises 12 residues. V shed 3 bases and J shed 6 bases, with 8 bases lying between them. Germline CDR1 MNHNS, CDR2 SASEGT. CDR3 DNA: TGTGCCAGCAGTGACAGCCTTCCTGAAGCTTTCTTT. Its translation is CASSDSLPEAFF.

This sequence joins TRBV28 and TRBJ2-7; 10 bases match TRBD1. Trimming cost V 6 bases and J 7 bases; bases outside gene matches: 6. CDR3 length: 13 residues. Germline-derived CDR1 and CDR2 are MDHEN and SYDVKM. DNA of the CDR3: TGTGCCAGCAGAACGGGACAGGGGAGAGAGCAGTACTTC. It yields the protein CASRTGQGREQYF. The whole variable domain, filled in from reference TRBV28 and TRBJ2-7, reads DVKVTQSSRYLVKRTGEKVFLECVQDMDHENMFWYRQDPGLGLRLIYFSYDVKMKEKGDIPEGYSVSREKKERFSLILESASTNQTSMYLCASRTGQGREQYFGPGTRLTVT.

Ten or more counts support this clonotype. This chain uses TRBV2 with TRBJ1-5; D ambiguous. This CDR3 is built from 13 residues. Between the trimmed V and J ends, which lost 6 bases and 5 bases, there was a span of 11 bases. Germline loops: CDR1 SNHLY, CDR2 FYNNEI. CDR3 protein: CASRRAEDQPQHF. CDR3 bases: TGTGCCAGCAGGAGGGCAGAGGATCAGCCCCAGCATTTT.

In its sample, this clonotype was seen many times. The chain combines TRBV5-1 with TRBJ2-7; 8 positions agree with TRBD2. Looked up from germline, CDR1 is SGHRS and CDR2 is YFSETQ. With 3 bases clipped from V and 5 bases from J, the junction kept 13 bases outside the gene matches. The CDR3 is made up of 16 amino acids. The CDR3 is CASSWRGERPLDEQYF. CDR3 DNA sequence: TGCGCCAGCAGCTGGCGGGGGGAGCGGCCTTTGGACGAGCAGTACTTC.

This clonotype was recorded at least ten times. The chain has TRBV5-1 and TRBJ2-6; D remains unclear. Germline V CDR1 and CDR2: SGHRS, YFSETQ. Trimming took 0 bases from V and 4 from J, leaving 8 bases between them. CDR3 length equals 15 residues. The CDR3 nucleotides are TGCGCCAGCAGCTTGGAGGGAACCGGGGCCAACGTCCTGACTTTC. Its translation is CASSLEGTGANVLTF.

This clonotype was seen many times. The chain joins TRBV12-3 or TRBV12-4 to TRBJ1-2; tentatively, D is TRBD1 (6 bases). V lost 6 bases and J 6 bases, leaving 8 bases between the germline ends. The CDR3 sequence is 11 residues long. The CDR3 here is CASSYRDGYTF. The DNA for the CDR3 is TGTGCCAGCAGCTACAGGGATGGCTACACCTTC.